This entry concerns a single TCR beta chain. This record comes from a study of blood T cell repertoires in COVID-19. Study in general: All recovered Cohort 3 donors got two negative PCRs, got clearance, or saw symptom resolution.

Grouping used clinical history reported by participants in a survey and questionnaire. Sequencing was performed with immunoSEQ multiplex PCR; in TCRdb, only in-frame clones are kept and a portion is missing. The table includes fewer than 200,000 clones, around 79% detected once. CDR3 size: 15 residues. Germline V CDR1 and CDR2: MDHEN, SYDVKM. V was trimmed by 5 bases and J by 0 bases, leaving 11 bases between them. The clonotype was recovered from a woman aged 70-85 years in a cohort exposed to, infected with or recovered from COVID-19 (not recorded which). Sample: PBMCs or T cells enriched from blood (not recorded which). The chain couples TRBV28 to TRBJ2-1, with TRBD2 as a possible D gene (6 bases). This CDR3 is CASSPRDFSYNEQFF. CDR3 nucleotide sequence: TGTGCCAGCAGTCCCCGGGACTTCTCCTACAATGAGCAGTTCTTC.